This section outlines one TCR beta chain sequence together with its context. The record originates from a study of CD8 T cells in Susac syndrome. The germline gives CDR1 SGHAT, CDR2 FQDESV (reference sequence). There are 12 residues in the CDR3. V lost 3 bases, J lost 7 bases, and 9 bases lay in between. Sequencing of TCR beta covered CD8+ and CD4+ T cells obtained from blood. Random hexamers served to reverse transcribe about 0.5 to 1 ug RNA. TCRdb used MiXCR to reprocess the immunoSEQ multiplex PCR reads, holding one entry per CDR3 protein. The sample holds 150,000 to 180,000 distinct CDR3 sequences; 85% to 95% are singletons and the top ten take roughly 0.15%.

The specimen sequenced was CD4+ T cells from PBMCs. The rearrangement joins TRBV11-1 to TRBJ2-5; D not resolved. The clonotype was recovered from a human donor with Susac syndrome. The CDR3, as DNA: TGTGCCAGCAGCTTCCCCGGTGGGACCCAGTACTTC. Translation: CASSFPGGTQYF. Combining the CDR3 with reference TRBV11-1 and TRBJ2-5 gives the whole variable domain EAEVAQSPRYKITEKSQAVAFWCDPISGHATLYWYRQILGQGPELLVQFQDESVVDDSQLPKDRFSAERLKGVDSTLKIQPAELGDSAMYLCASSFPGGTQYFGPGTRLLVL.